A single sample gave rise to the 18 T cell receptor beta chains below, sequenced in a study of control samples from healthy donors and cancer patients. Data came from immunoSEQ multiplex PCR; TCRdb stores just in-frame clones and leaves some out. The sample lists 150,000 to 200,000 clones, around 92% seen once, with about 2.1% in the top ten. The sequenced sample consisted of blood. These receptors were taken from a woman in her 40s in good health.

Here the CDR3 reads CASARRVNTEAFF. CDR3 DNA: TGTGCCAGCGCTCGCCGGGTGAACACTGAAGCTTTCTTT. V is TRBV14 and J is TRBJ1-1; the D is unclear. This CDR3 is built from 13 residues. Trimming pared 8 bases from V and 0 bases from J, leaving 10 bases between. Germline V gives CDR1 SGHDN, CDR2 FVKESK.

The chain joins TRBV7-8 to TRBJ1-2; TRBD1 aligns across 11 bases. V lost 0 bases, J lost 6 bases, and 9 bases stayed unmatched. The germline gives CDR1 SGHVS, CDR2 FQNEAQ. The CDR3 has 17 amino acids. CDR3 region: CASSLAGTGGERNGYTF. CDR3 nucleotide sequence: TGTGCCAGCAGCTTAGCGGGGACAGGGGGAGAACGTAATGGCTACACCTTC.

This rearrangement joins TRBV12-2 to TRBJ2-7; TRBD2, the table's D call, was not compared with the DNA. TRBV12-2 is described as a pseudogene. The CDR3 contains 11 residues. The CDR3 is CASRSSYEQYF. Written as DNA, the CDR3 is TGTGCAAGTCGGAGCTCCTACGAGCAGTACTTC.

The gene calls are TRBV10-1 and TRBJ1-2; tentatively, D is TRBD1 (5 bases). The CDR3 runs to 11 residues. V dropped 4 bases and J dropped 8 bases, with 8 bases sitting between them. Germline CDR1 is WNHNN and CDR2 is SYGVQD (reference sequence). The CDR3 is CASSAGIGYTF. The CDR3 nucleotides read TGCGCCAGCAGTGCAGGGATCGGCTACACCTTC.

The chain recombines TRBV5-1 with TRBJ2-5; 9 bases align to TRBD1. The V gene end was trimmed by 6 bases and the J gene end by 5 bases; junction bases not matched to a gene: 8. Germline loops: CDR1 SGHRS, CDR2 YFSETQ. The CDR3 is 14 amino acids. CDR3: CASKPQGAKETQYF. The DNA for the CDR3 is TGCGCCAGCAAACCACAGGGGGCTAAGGAGACCCAGTACTTC.

The CDR3 DNA sequence: TGCGCCAGCAGCTTGCAGCGGACAAAGGGATACGAGCAGTACTTC. This gives the protein CASSLQRTKGYEQYF. This sequence joins TRBV5-1 and TRBJ2-7; D is tentatively TRBD1 or TRBD2 (5 bases each). V dropped 1 base and J dropped 4 bases, with 15 bases sitting between them. Germline V gene data show CDR1 as SGHRS and CDR2 as YFSETQ. The CDR3 consists of 15 residues.

The CDR3 sequence is CSALGGANQETQYF. The CDR3 DNA is TGCAGCGCCCTGGGGGGGGCCAACCAAGAGACCCAGTACTTC. The chain recombines TRBV29-1 with TRBJ2-5; D might be TRBD2 (7 bases). Germline V CDR1 and CDR2: SQVTM, ANQGSEA. Between the trimmed V and J ends, which lost 7 bases and 0 bases, there was a span of 15 bases. The CDR3 is 14 amino acids.

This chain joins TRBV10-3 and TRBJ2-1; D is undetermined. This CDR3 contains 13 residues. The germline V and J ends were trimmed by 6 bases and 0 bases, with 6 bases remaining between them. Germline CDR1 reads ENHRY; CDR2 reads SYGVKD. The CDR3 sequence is CAISPTSYNEQFF. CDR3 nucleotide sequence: TGTGCCATCAGCCCCACCTCCTACAATGAGCAGTTCTTC.

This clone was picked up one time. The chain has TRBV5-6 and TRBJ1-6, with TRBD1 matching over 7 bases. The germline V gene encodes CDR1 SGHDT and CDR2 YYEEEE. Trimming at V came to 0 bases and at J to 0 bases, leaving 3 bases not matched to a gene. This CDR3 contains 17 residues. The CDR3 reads CASSLGQGSSYNSPLHF. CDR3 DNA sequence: TGTGCCAGCAGCTTGGGACAGGGATCCTCCTATAATTCACCCCTCCACTTT.

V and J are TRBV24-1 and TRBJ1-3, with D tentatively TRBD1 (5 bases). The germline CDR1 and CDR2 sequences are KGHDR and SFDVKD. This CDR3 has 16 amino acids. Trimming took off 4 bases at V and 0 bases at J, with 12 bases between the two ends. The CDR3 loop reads CATSDKDRSSGNTIYF. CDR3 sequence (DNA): TGTGCCACCAGTGACAAAGACAGATCCTCTGGAAACACCATATATTTT.

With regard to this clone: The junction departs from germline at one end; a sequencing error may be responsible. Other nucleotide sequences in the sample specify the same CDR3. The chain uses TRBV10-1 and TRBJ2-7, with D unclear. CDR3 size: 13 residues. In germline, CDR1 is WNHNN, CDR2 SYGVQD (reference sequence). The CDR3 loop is CASNSGPTYEQYF. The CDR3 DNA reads TGCGCCAGCAATTCGGGTCCTACCTACGAACAGTACTTC.

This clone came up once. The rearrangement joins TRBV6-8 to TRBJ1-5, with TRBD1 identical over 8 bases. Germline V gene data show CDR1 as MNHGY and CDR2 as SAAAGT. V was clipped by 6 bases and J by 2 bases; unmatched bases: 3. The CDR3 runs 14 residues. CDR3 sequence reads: CASRQGGGNQPQHF. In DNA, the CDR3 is TGTGCCAGCAGACAGGGGGGTGGCAATCAGCCCCAGCATTTT.

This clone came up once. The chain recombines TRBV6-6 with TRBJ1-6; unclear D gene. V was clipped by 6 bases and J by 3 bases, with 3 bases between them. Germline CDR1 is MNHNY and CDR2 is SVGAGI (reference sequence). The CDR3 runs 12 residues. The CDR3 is CASRHYNSPLHF. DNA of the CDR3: TGTGCCAGCAGGCACTATAATTCACCCCTCCACTTT.

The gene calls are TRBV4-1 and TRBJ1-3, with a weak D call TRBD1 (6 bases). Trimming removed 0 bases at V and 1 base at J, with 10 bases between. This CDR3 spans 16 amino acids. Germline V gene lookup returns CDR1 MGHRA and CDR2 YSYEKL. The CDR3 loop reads CASSQDPGASGNTIYF. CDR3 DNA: TGCGCCAGCAGCCAAGATCCAGGGGCTTCTGGAAACACCATATATTTT.

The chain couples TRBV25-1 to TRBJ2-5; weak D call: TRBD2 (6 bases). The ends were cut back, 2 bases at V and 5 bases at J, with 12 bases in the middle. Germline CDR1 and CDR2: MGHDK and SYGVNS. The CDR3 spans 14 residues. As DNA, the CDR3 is TGTGCCAGCAGTGAAGTGGGCGGGGCCGAGACCCAGTACTTC. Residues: CASSEVGGAETQYF. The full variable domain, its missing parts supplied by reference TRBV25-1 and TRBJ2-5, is EADIYQTPRYLVIGTGKKITLECSQTMGHDKMYWYQQDPGMELHLIHYSYGVNSTEKGDLSSESTVSRIRTEHFPLTLESARPSHTSQYLCASSEVGGAETQYFGPGTRLLVL.

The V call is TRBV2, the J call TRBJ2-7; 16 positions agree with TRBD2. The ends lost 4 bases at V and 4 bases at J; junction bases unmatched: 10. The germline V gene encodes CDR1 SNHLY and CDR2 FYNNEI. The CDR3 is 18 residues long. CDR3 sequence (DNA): TGTGCCAGCAGTGCAGGGACTAGCGGGGGGGCCTTGTTGTACGAGCAGTACTTC. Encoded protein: CASSAGTSGGALLYEQYF.

CDR3 sequence: CASSSFTDTQYF. The CDR3 DNA reads as TGTGCCAGCAGTTCATTCACAGATACGCAGTATTTT. The chain is built from TRBV27 and TRBJ2-3; D is undetermined. The V gene's germline CDR1 is MNHEY and CDR2 SMNVEV (reference sequence). The CDR3 has 12 residues. V was shortened by 4 bases and J by 2 bases, with 4 bases between the two germline ends.

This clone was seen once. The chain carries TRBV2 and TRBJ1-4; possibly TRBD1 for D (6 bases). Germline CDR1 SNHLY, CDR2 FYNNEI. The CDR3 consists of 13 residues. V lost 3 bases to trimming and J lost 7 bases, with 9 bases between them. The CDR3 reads CASSEGRGEKLFF. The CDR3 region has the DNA TGTGCCAGCAGTGAGGGCAGGGGTGAAAAACTGTTTTTT.